The 10 T cell receptor beta chains reported below all come from one sample, sequenced in a study of T cell repertoires in cytomegalovirus infection. TCRdb used MiXCR to reprocess the reads, holding one entry per CDR3 protein. Among more than 500,000 distinct CDR3 sequences, 15% to 20% were seen once, and the ten largest hold under 30%. The sequenced sample was CD8+ T cells from PBMCs. Every receptor here comes from a human donor in good health (CMV status not recorded). Some clones in this sample may be carry-over from other donors' samples.

This clonotype was picked up a small number of times. The chain joins TRBV5-6 to TRBJ2-7, with 7 nucleotides matching TRBD1. J lost 3 bases, V lost 0 bases, and 12 bases had no gene match. Germline CDR1 is SGHDT and CDR2 is YYEEEE. The CDR3 loop spans 17 amino acids. CDR3 nucleotide sequence: TGTGCCAGCAGCTTGGGGGCCGGGACAGTCGGGTACTACGAGCAGTACTTC. It encodes CASSLGAGTVGYYEQYF.

This clonotype has a count of ten or more. The chain uses TRBV7-2 and TRBJ2-3, with a weak D call TRBD2 (7 bases). The CDR3 runs to 16 residues. CDR1 and CDR2 (germline): SGHTA, FQGNSA. The germline V and J ends were trimmed by 2 bases and 4 bases, with 16 bases remaining between them. The CDR3 protein is CASSLRGGIRSDTQYF. The CDR3 DNA reads as TGTGCCAGCAGCTTAAGGGGGGGTATTAGATCAGATACGCAGTATTTT.

This clonotype was observed at least ten times. The chain recombines TRBV28 with TRBJ2-3, with 9 bases identical to TRBD2. CDR3 length: 14 amino acids. Germline CDR1 is MDHEN and CDR2 is SYDVKM. V trimming: 2 bases; J trimming: 6 bases; junction bases outside the gene matches: 3. This CDR3 is CASSLAGGMDTQYF. Here the CDR3 DNA reads TGTGCCAGCAGTTTAGCGGGAGGGATGGATACGCAGTATTTT.

This clonotype was recorded only once. This chain links TRBV19 with TRBJ1-6; D gene unclear. V lost 5 bases to trimming and J lost 11 bases, with 10 bases between them. Germline V gives CDR1 LNHDA, CDR2 SQIVND (reference sequence). The CDR3 consists of 12 residues. In DNA, the CDR3 is TGTGCCAGTAGTGCCGGGAGGGCACCCCTCCACTTT. It translates to CASSAGRAPLHF.

V is TRBV6-5 and J is TRBJ2-4, with TRBD1 as a possible D gene (5 bases). CDR3 length: 13 amino acids. Trimming cost V 0 bases and J 7 bases, with 7 bases left between them. CDR1 MNHEY and CDR2 SVGAGI come from the germline V gene. CDR3 loop: CASSYSNRNIQYF. DNA of the CDR3: TGTGCCAGCAGTTACTCGAACAGGAACATTCAGTACTTC.

This clonotype has a count of ten or more. This chain joins TRBV7-6 and TRBJ2-5; no definite D call. The germline V gene encodes CDR1 SGHVS and CDR2 FNYEAQ. The CDR3 runs to 14 residues. V was clipped by 1 base and J by 2 bases, with 8 bases between them. The chain's CDR3 is CASSLGGRQETQYF. The CDR3, as DNA: TGTGCCAGCAGCTTAGGTGGCAGACAAGAGACCCAGTACTTC.

This clonotype has a count of ten or more. The chain recombines TRBV7-9 with TRBJ2-5; a weak D match, TRBD2 (6 bases). V was clipped by 7 bases and J by 0 bases, with 12 bases between them. This CDR3 has 14 residues. The germline gives CDR1 SEHNR, CDR2 FQNEAQ (reference sequence). The CDR3 region is CASNAGPYQETQYF. The DNA of the CDR3 is TGTGCCAGCAACGCGGGACCGTACCAAGAGACCCAGTACTTC.

The CDR3: CASSPTPTAEAFF. In DNA form, the CDR3 reads TGTGCCAGCAGCCCAACCCCGACAGCTGAAGCTTTCTTT. This chain connects TRBV7-6 to TRBJ1-1, with D possibly matching TRBD1 (5 bases). Germline CDR1 and CDR2: SGHVS and FNYEAQ. Trimming removed 5 bases at V and 6 bases at J, with 13 bases between. The CDR3 contains 13 residues.

There are a few counts of this clonotype. The chain carries TRBV3-1 and TRBJ2-1, with TRBD1 identical over 7 bases. Germline assignment: CDR1 LGHDT and CDR2 YNNKEL (reference sequence). The CDR3 has 17 amino acids. V lost 5 bases to trimming and J lost 10 bases; unmatched junction nucleotides: 20. In nucleotides, the CDR3 is TGTGCCAGCAGCTTCAAGCCCGGGACAGTGGCGGTGGAGGAGCAGTTCTTC. This codes for CASSFKPGTVAVEEQFF.

The rearrangement uses TRBV4-3 and TRBJ2-7; D could derive from TRBD1 or TRBD2 (5 bases each). This CDR3 comprises 15 residues. V lost 1 base to trimming and J lost 3 bases, with 13 bases between them. Germline CDR1 reads LGHNA; CDR2 reads YSLEER. The CDR3 sequence is CASSQVRDAYYEQYF. CDR3 nucleotides: TGCGCCAGCAGCCAAGTCCGGGACGCATACTACGAGCAGTACTTC.